The 24 T cell receptor beta chains in this list originate from one sample, sequenced in a study of blood T cell repertoires in COVID-19. This table comes from immunoSEQ multiplex PCR, and its TCRdb copy is limited to in-frame clones, with some not included. In the table there are about 140,000 clones, around 76% of which are singletons. The sample taken for sequencing was peripheral blood. The origin of the receptors is a man older than 75 with acute or convalescent COVID-19.

The chain recombines TRBV7-3 with TRBJ2-1, with D maybe TRBD2 (6 bases). Germline-derived CDR1 and CDR2 are SGHTA and FQGTGA. V dropped 4 bases and J dropped 4 bases, with 11 bases sitting between them. The CDR3 covers 14 residues. The CDR3 spells CASSSGGPYNEQFF. Written as DNA, the CDR3 is TGTGCCAGCAGCTCTGGAGGGCCTTACAATGAGCAGTTCTTC.

The chain is built from TRBV11-2 and TRBJ2-7, with TRBD1 matching over 11 bases. Per germline, CDR1 SGHAT and CDR2 FQNNGV. V lost 6 bases and J lost 7; bases outside the gene matches: 14. The CDR3 has 16 amino acids. DNA of the CDR3: TGTGCCAGCAGAGCTCGTCCGGGACAGGGGGTCTTGGAGCAGTACTTC. It specifies CASRARPGQGVLEQYF.

This chain links TRBV7-9 with TRBJ2-5; 9 bases align to TRBD1. CDR1 and CDR2 (germline): SEHNR, FQNEAQ (reference sequence). The CDR3 is 15 amino acids. J gave up 2 bases and V 8 bases, and 9 bases lay outside the gene matches. DNA for the CDR3: TGTGCCAGCGATCCGGGACAGGGCCCTCAAGAGACCCAGTACTTC. Amino acid sequence: CASDPGQGPQETQYF.

This sequence joins TRBV11-2 and TRBJ1-5, with TRBD1 matching over 8 bases. V shed 4 bases, J shed 7 bases, and the junction held 6 bases outside the gene matches. CDR3 length: 14 residues. The germline CDR1 and CDR2 sequences are SGHAT and FQNNGV. The CDR3 loop is CASSSRQGNQPQHF. CDR3 in DNA: TGTGCCAGCAGCTCCCGACAGGGGAACCAGCCCCAGCATTTT.

This chain joins TRBV12-3 or TRBV12-4 and TRBJ1-1; unclear D gene. The V gene lost 6 bases and the J gene lost 6 bases, with 8 bases spanning the gap. This CDR3 is 11 amino acids long. Here the CDR3 DNA reads TGTGCCAGCAGCACGGAGGCTGAAGCTTTCTTT. Translated: CASSTEAEAFF.

The genes are TRBV10-3 and TRBJ1-5, with D possibly being TRBD1 (5 bases). CDR3 size: 14 residues. Per germline, CDR1 ENHRY and CDR2 SYGVKD. The V end was cut by 3 bases, the J end by 6 bases, with 12 bases between. CDR3 sequence reads: CAISDRESGQPQHF. Here the CDR3 DNA reads TGTGCCATCAGTGACAGGGAATCCGGTCAGCCCCAGCATTTT.

The J gene is TRBJ2-3, the V gene TRBV7-3; D is possibly TRBD2 (6 bases). V was cut by 4 bases and J by 4 bases, with 15 bases left in between. CDR1 is SGHTA and CDR2 is FQGTGA in the germline V gene. This CDR3 has 15 amino acids. The CDR3 loop reads CASSSGETSPDTQYF. In DNA form, the CDR3 reads TGTGCCAGCAGCTCGGGCGAGACTAGTCCAGATACGCAGTATTTT.

This clone was found once. The chain is built from TRBV18 and TRBJ2-7, with a tentative D call TRBD2 (6 bases). The CDR3 has 12 residues. Per the germline V gene, CDR1 is KGHSH and CDR2 is LQKENI. V dropped 4 bases and J dropped 4 bases, with 8 bases sitting between them. The chain's CDR3 is CASSREVYEQYF. The CDR3 nucleotides read TGTGCCAGCTCACGGGAGGTTTACGAGCAGTACTTC.

This clone was recorded a few times. The chain joins TRBV5-1 to TRBJ2-5, with D tentatively TRBD1 (6 bases). The V end lost 4 bases, the J end lost 0 bases, and 10 bases lay between the germline ends. The CDR3 has 14 residues. The germline V gene encodes CDR1 SGHRS and CDR2 YFSETQ. CDR3 in amino acids: CASSKGQYQETQYF. In nucleotides, the CDR3 is TGCGCCAGCAGCAAAGGACAGTACCAAGAGACCCAGTACTTC.

The rearrangement links TRBV6-2 or TRBV6-3 to TRBJ2-7; the D is unclear. The V end was cut by 6 bases, the J end by 0 bases, with 15 bases between. From germline, CDR1 is MNHEY and CDR2 SVGEGT. The CDR3 is made up of 15 amino acids. The CDR3 nucleotides read TGTGCCAGCAGCCAACCCACTCCGTACTCCTACGAGCAGTACTTC. This codes for CASSQPTPYSYEQYF.

The chain employs TRBV7-5 and TRBJ2-1; the D segment call TRBD2 is taken from the table without a DNA check. TRBV7-5 is recorded as a pseudogene. The CDR3 is 13 amino acids. CDR3 nucleotide sequence: TGTGCCAGAAGCTTAGCGGGGGTTAATGAGCAGTTCTTC. Encoded protein: CARSLAGVNEQFF.

This clone was recorded once. The chain is built from TRBV4-2 and TRBJ2-7; the D is unclear. The CDR3 totals 18 residues. Germline CDR1 LGHNA, CDR2 YNFKEQ. Trimming pared 1 base from V and 2 bases from J, leaving 21 bases between. The CDR3 coding sequence is TGTGCCAGCAGCCAAGCTGGAGAGACTTACAAAACGACCTACGAGCAGTACTTC. Translating gives CASSQAGETYKTTYEQYF.

The genes are TRBV6-5 and TRBJ1-6; the D is unclear. The CDR3 runs 13 residues. The V end lost 6 bases, the J end lost 5 bases, and 8 bases lay between the germline ends. Germline CDR1 MNHEY, CDR2 SVGAGI. CDR3: CASRDQNNSPLHF. The CDR3 DNA sequence: TGTGCCAGCAGAGATCAGAATAATTCACCCCTCCACTTT.

V usage is TRBV5-8 and J usage is TRBJ2-1; D remains unclear. V was clipped by 0 bases and J by 0 bases, with 13 bases between them. This CDR3 spans 17 amino acids. The germline gives CDR1 SGHTS, CDR2 YDEGEE. This CDR3 is CASSLVISVSSYNEQFF. CDR3 coding DNA: TGTGCCAGCAGCTTGGTCATCTCGGTTAGCTCCTACAATGAGCAGTTCTTC.

The chain recombines TRBV12-3 or TRBV12-4 with TRBJ2-2; no reliable D call. The CDR3 totals 12 residues. V was clipped by 5 bases and J by 7 bases, with 8 bases between them. CDR3 loop: CASSPQFGELFF. Written as DNA, the CDR3 is TGTGCCAGCAGTCCCCAGTTCGGGGAGCTGTTTTTT.

This clone was found a few times. The V and J genes are TRBV30 and TRBJ1-2; the D is unclear. The germline gives CDR1 GTSNPN, CDR2 SVGIG (reference sequence). CDR3 length equals 13 residues. V was clipped by 5 bases and J by 0 bases, with 10 bases between them. The CDR3 is CAWGRRANYGYTF. CDR3 nucleotides: TGTGCCTGGGGGAGAAGAGCTAACTATGGCTACACCTTC.

The chain carries TRBV19 and TRBJ1-1, with unresolved D. CDR3 length equals 15 residues. Trimming took off 4 bases at V and 6 bases at J, with 18 bases between the two ends. Germline assignment: CDR1 LNHDA and CDR2 SQIVND (reference sequence). CDR3 coding DNA: TGTGCCAGTAGTACCCCGAGAGCGGGTCGGGCTGAAGCTTTCTTT. Its translation is CASSTPRAGRAEAFF.

This clone was picked up a small number of times. Within the sample, other DNA sequences also encode this same CDR3. CDR3 in DNA: TGTGCCAGCAGTGGGACAGGGGGCAATCAGCCCCAGCATTTT. It yields the protein CASSGTGGNQPQHF. The chain uses TRBV2 and TRBJ1-5; 9 nucleotides match TRBD1. V lost 4 bases, J lost 2 bases, and 0 bases stayed unmatched. The CDR3 covers 14 residues. CDR1 and CDR2 from the germline V gene are SNHLY and FYNNEI.

Only one count was recorded for this clone. The chain combines TRBV5-1 with TRBJ1-4, with D hard to call. The CDR3 is made up of 17 amino acids. V lost 5 bases to trimming and J lost 0 bases, with 17 bases between them. In germline, CDR1 is SGHRS, CDR2 YFSETQ. In DNA form, the CDR3 reads TGCGCCAGCAGTGGCGGTGTGGGAGAAGCAACTAATGAAAAACTGTTTTTT. As protein: CASSGGVGEATNEKLFF.

This clone was found once. V gene TRBV28 combines with J gene TRBJ1-6, with D possibly being TRBD1 (6 bases). The germline CDR1 and CDR2 sequences are MDHEN and SYDVKM. The V end lost 6 bases, the J end lost 8 bases, and 14 bases lay between the germline ends. This CDR3 spans 14 amino acids. CDR3 region: CASSPGQMDSPLHF. The CDR3 DNA reads TGTGCCAGCAGCCCCGGACAGATGGATTCACCCCTCCACTTT.

This chain connects TRBV7-3 to TRBJ2-6; possibly TRBD1 for D (5 bases). The V end was cut by 5 bases, the J end by 0 bases, with 14 bases between. Germline V gene lookup returns CDR1 SGHTA and CDR2 FQGTGA. This CDR3 has 17 amino acids. For the CDR3, the DNA is TGTGCCAGCAGCATAGGGGTTAGCAACTCTGGGGCCAACGTCCTGACTTTC. Its protein product is CASSIGVSNSGANVLTF.

The gene calls are TRBV20-1 and TRBJ1-1; 8 positions match TRBD1. With V trimmed by 2 bases and J by 7 bases, 0 bases remained unmatched. Germline assignment: CDR1 DFQATT and CDR2 SNEGSKA (reference sequence). The CDR3 length is 11 residues. CDR3 loop: CSARTGGEAFF. The CDR3 DNA reads as TGCAGTGCTAGAACAGGGGGTGAAGCTTTCTTT.

The chain joins TRBV10-3 to TRBJ1-2, with D perhaps matching TRBD1 (6 bases). V was clipped by 7 bases and J by 2 bases, with 17 bases between them. This CDR3 has 15 residues. CDR1 is ENHRY, CDR2 SYGVKD, per germline. This chain's CDR3 is CAITQRQAPNYGYTF. The CDR3 DNA reads as TGTGCCATCACCCAGAGACAGGCCCCGAACTATGGCTACACCTTC.

This clone came up once. The CDR3 region is CASSYREVSYEQYF. The CDR3 DNA reads as TGTGCCAGCAGTTACAGGGAGGTCTCCTACGAGCAGTACTTC. The genes are TRBV6-2 or TRBV6-3 and TRBJ2-7; the D gene is possibly TRBD2 (6 bases). V was trimmed by 2 bases and J by 0 bases, leaving 8 bases between them. Germline V gene lookup returns CDR1 MNHEY and CDR2 SVGEGT. The CDR3 is 14 residues long.